This T cell receptor (beta chain) stems from a study of blood T cells in healthy people across ages. The second PCR ran about 7 to 12 cycles with a sample-barcoded 5' primer and J-beta primers. One entry per CDR3 protein, called by TCRdb with MiXCR from the 5' RACE reads. The data contain hundreds of thousands of distinct CDR3 sequences, 20% to 30% of them seen just once; the ten biggest clones take up less than 9%. Drawing of peripheral blood yielded roughly 10 milliliters from each donor. Each sample used at least 6 million PBMCs. This clonotype was seen repeatedly, ten times or more. The same sample was also used in a study of T cells of mothers and their children.

Input material: blood. The TCR sequence derives from a boy between 5 and 17 years old in good health.

DNA for the CDR3: TGTGCCAGCAATCTTGCCGGGACAGGGGGTTTGTACTTC. Protein sequence: CASNLAGTGGLYF. The chain links TRBV28 to TRBJ2-5; 11 nucleotides agree with TRBD1. With V trimmed by 7 bases and J by 13 bases, 11 bases remained unmatched. From germline, CDR1 is MDHEN and CDR2 SYDVKM. The CDR3 runs to 13 residues.